The 18 T cell receptor beta chains presented below share a single source sample, sequenced in a study of blood T cells in healthy people across ages. It was with a sample-barcoded 5' primer and a J-beta primer mix that a second PCR of about 6 to 12 cycles was run. TCRdb used MiXCR to reprocess the 5' RACE reads, holding one entry per CDR3 protein. The table has over 500,000 distinct CDR3 sequences, about 25% seen once. These sequences were also reported in another study, on T cells of mothers and their children.

The sequenced material came from blood. Receptors originate from a boy between 2 and 10 years old in good health.

The chain couples TRBV2 to TRBJ2-2; D could derive from TRBD1 or TRBD2 (5 bases each). CDR1 is SNHLY, CDR2 FYNNEI, per germline. The CDR3 covers 14 residues. Deletions cut 11 bases from V and 6 bases from J, with 19 bases between. CDR3 residues: CASNTGPFSGELFF. Written as DNA, the CDR3 is TGTGCCTCCAATACGGGGCCCTTCTCCGGGGAGCTGTTTTTT.

This clonotype was detected a few times. The chain employs TRBV2 and TRBJ2-5; possibly TRBD1 for D (7 bases). Trimming shortened V by 5 bases and J by 2 bases, and 27 bases separated the two germline ends. CDR1 and CDR2 (germline): SNHLY, FYNNEI. The CDR3 is made up of 19 amino acids. The chain's CDR3 is CASSFSKLRQGGQQETQYF. CDR3 sequence (DNA): TGTGCCAGCAGTTTCTCGAAACTGCGGCAGGGGGGCCAACAAGAGACCCAGTACTTC.

This clonotype was detected only once. V usage is TRBV28 and J usage is TRBJ2-5; D is perhaps TRBD1 or TRBD2 (5 bases each). This CDR3 is built from 13 residues. Trimming pared 3 bases from V and 6 bases from J, leaving 11 bases between. CDR1 is MDHEN, CDR2 SYDVKM, per germline. CDR3 sequence reads: CASSFAGRQTQYF. The CDR3 DNA follows: TGTGCCAGCAGTTTTGCAGGGAGACAGACCCAGTACTTC.

This clonotype was observed a handful of times. This chain joins TRBV27 and TRBJ1-1; a possible D gene is TRBD1 (5 bases). With 6 bases removed from V and 7 bases from J, the gap between germline ends came to 15 bases. Germline V gene lookup returns CDR1 MNHEY and CDR2 SMNVEV (reference sequence). This CDR3 contains 13 residues. In nucleotides, the CDR3 is TGTGCCAGCAGCACCCCGGGACCCAATGAAGCTTTCTTT. Translating gives CASSTPGPNEAFF.

This clonotype was observed a handful of times. CDR3 sequence: CSAPRTGGETQYF. In DNA, the CDR3 is TGCAGTGCTCCCCGTACAGGGGGGGAGACCCAGTACTTC. The chain recombines TRBV20-1 with TRBJ2-5; TRBD1 matches at 8 bases. V was clipped by 5 bases and J by 5 bases; unmatched bases: 7. CDR3 length: 13 amino acids. Per the germline V gene, CDR1 is DFQATT and CDR2 is SNEGSKA (reference sequence).

The chain has TRBV7-8 and TRBJ2-1; D call uncertain. With 8 bases removed from V and 8 bases from J, the gap between germline ends came to 10 bases. The germline gives CDR1 SGHVS, CDR2 FQNEAQ. The CDR3 runs to 11 residues. The CDR3 is CASGPGDEQFF. The DNA for the CDR3 is TGTGCCAGCGGCCCGGGCGATGAGCAGTTCTTC.

The rearrangement uses TRBV7-8 and TRBJ2-5; TRBD2 aligns across 7 bases. The J call could be wrong; TRBJ2-7 is a better fit for the DNA end. CDR1 and CDR2 (germline): SGHVS, FQNEAQ. The CDR3 is made up of 15 amino acids. The CDR3 nucleotides read TGTGCCAGCGGCCCAGCGGGGACCTCATCCTACGAGCAGTACTTC. It is translated as CASGPAGTSSYEQYF.

The sample holds a few counts of this clonotype. The chain is built from TRBV30 and TRBJ2-3; D is uncertain. This CDR3 is built from 15 residues. Deletions cut 0 bases from V and 0 bases from J, with 10 bases between. Germline V gene sequence: CDR1 GTSNPN, CDR2 SVGIG (reference sequence). CDR3 bases: TGTGCCTGGAGTGTCCGGATACCTAGCACAGATACGCAGTATTTT. Protein product: CAWSVRIPSTDTQYF.

This clonotype appeared a few times. The chain is built from TRBV6-2 or TRBV6-3 and TRBJ2-5; 13 bases are shared with TRBD2. The end of the DNA aligns better with TRBJ2-1, so the J call may be wrong. The CDR3 runs 15 residues. CDR1 and CDR2 from the germline V gene are MNHEY and SVGEGT. In DNA form, the CDR3 reads TGTGCCAGCAGCAAGGGACTAGCGGGATACAATGAGCAGTTCTTC. Protein: CASSKGLAGYNEQFF.

Here the CDR3 reads CASSQAPGQGASYEQYF. For the CDR3, the DNA is TGTGCCAGCAGCCAAGCCCCGGGACAGGGTGCCTCCTACGAGCAGTACTTC. This chain connects TRBV7-2 to TRBJ2-7; 9 bases fit TRBD1. Trimming removed 5 bases from V and 0 bases from J; junction bases left unmatched: 11. The CDR3 totals 17 residues. Germline CDR1 reads SGHTA; CDR2 reads FQGNSA.

The chain has TRBV6-2 or TRBV6-3 and TRBJ2-1; 9 bases fit TRBD2. CDR1 MNHEY and CDR2 SVGEGT come from the germline V gene. Unmatched junction bases numbered 9, after V lost 5 bases and J lost 4 bases. The CDR3 sequence is 16 residues long. The CDR3 DNA sequence: TGTGCCAGCAGTCAGCCCGGGACTAGCCAATACAATGAGCAGTTCTTC. Its protein product is CASSQPGTSQYNEQFF.

For this clonotype: Its ends do not fully match the called genes, so a read error is possible. CDR3 sequence (DNA): TGCAGCGTTGAAGATAGGGCTAGTTACATCCAGTACTTC. This encodes CSVEDRASYIQYF. V is TRBV29-1 and J is TRBJ2-4; D unclear. Germline V CDR1 and CDR2: SQVTM, ANQGSEA. The CDR3 contains 13 residues.

The table lists this clonotype with a few counts. The V gene is TRBV7-2, the J gene TRBJ2-5; TRBD2 matches at 13 bases. TRBJ2-1 matches the DNA end more closely, so the J call is doubtful. Germline loops: CDR1 SGHTA, CDR2 FQGNSA. The CDR3 totals 16 residues. Here the CDR3 reads CASSATSGRARNEQFF. The CDR3, as DNA: TGTGCCAGCAGCGCAACTAGCGGGAGGGCCCGTAATGAGCAGTTCTTC.

The J gene is TRBJ2-7, the V gene TRBV19; D is uncertain. Per the germline V gene, CDR1 is LNHDA and CDR2 is SQIVND (reference sequence). The V gene lost 1 base and the J gene lost 1 base, with 11 bases spanning the gap. The CDR3 totals 15 residues. The CDR3 sequence: CASSIVPQPSYEQYF. The CDR3 DNA reads TGTGCCAGTAGTATAGTCCCACAGCCGTCCTACGAGCAGTACTTC.

The chain carries TRBV7-3 and TRBJ2-1, with 11 nucleotides matching TRBD2. The CDR3 spans 15 residues. CDR1 and CDR2 (germline): SGHTA, FQGTGA. Unmatched junction bases numbered 6, after V lost 6 bases and J lost 5 bases. The CDR3 nucleotides are TGTGCCAGCAGTCAAACTAGCGGGGGACACAATGAGCAGTTCTTC. This translates into CASSQTSGGHNEQFF.

V gene TRBV7-9 combines with J gene TRBJ2-1; 7 bases align to TRBD1. TRBJ2-7 explains the end of the DNA better; the J call may be wrong. From germline, CDR1 is SEHNR and CDR2 FQNEAQ (reference sequence). The CDR3 runs to 14 residues. CDR3 sequence reads: CASSSRGQSYEQYF. DNA of the CDR3: TGTGCCAGCAGCTCAAGGGGACAGTCCTACGAGCAGTACTTC.

The chain employs TRBV3-1 and TRBJ2-2; TRBD1 is a possible D gene (5 bases). The CDR3 is made up of 15 amino acids. The germline CDR1 and CDR2 sequences are LGHDT and YNNKEL (reference sequence). The ends were cut back, 0 bases at V and 6 bases at J, with 11 bases in the middle. The CDR3 sequence is CASSQEGLSPGELFF. The CDR3 DNA reads TGTGCCAGCAGCCAAGAGGGGCTAAGCCCCGGGGAGCTGTTTTTT.

The chain carries TRBV24-1 and TRBJ2-7, with TRBD2 as a possible D gene (8 bases). Germline assignment: CDR1 KGHDR and CDR2 SFDVKD. The CDR3 length is 14 residues. Deletions cut 2 bases from V and 6 bases from J, with 13 bases between. The CDR3 nucleotides read TGTGCCACCAGTGATTCGGGAGGGGGCGGCGAGCAGTACTTC. Amino acid sequence: CATSDSGGGGEQYF.